The clone carrying this T cell receptor (beta chain) was observed at least ten times. Antigen unknown. The data derive from a study of T cells in Graves' hyperthyroidism and ophthalmopathy. Turning to the study itself: Before treatment of any kind, peripheral blood was taken at initial diagnosis.

There were TCR beta CDR3 regions amplified from RNA transcripts. RT-PCR in the first round (using the HTBI primer set) targeted the TCR CDR3. TCRdb analysed the multiplex PCR reads with MiXCR anew, one entry per CDR3 protein. The sample shows about 180,000 distinct CDR3 sequences, approximately 15% of them seen only once. Graves' hyperthyroidism without ophthalmopathy progression within 18 months was termed stable. Hyperthyroidism patients were newly diagnosed, had disease duration under 2 months, and were aged 18 to 65 years. Whole-study findings and limits: Most clonotypes expanded in thyroid above 0.001 were likewise present in blood.

This CDR3 is built from 17 residues. The germline V and J ends were trimmed by 6 bases and 0 bases, with 22 bases remaining between them. Germline V gene lookup returns CDR1 DFQATT and CDR2 SNEGSKA (reference sequence). Material: blood. The chain joins TRBV20-1 to TRBJ2-3, with D possibly being TRBD2 (6 bases). The receptor's source is a woman aged 45-59 years with Graves' hyperthyroidism. CDR3 sequence reads: CSAQDSKKRASTDTQYF. In DNA form, the CDR3 reads TGCAGTGCCCAGGACTCAAAGAAGCGGGCTAGCACAGATACGCAGTATTTT.